Reported below is one T cell receptor (beta chain). This clonotype appeared a few times. The clone's antigen remains unknown. One base away there is no much larger clone; base qualities are not given. This specimen belongs to a study of identical twins (dated by TCRdb to the mid-2010s). With regard to the full study: TCR alpha and beta repertoires from monozygotic twins, unrelated adults of various ages and cord blood were deep-sequenced to test whether fetal clonotypes persist. Replicate twin experiments were performed at different times using different library preparation protocols to rule out contamination. The study at large found these results: Conclusions relied on cross-sectional statistical analysis, since the same donors could not be followed over many years. Zero-insertion analyses could be partly confounded by invariant T cells such as MAIT and iNKT, although diverse VJ usage argued against such confounding for most clonotypes. Abundant cord blood beta clonotypes carried fewer insertions; young adult naive repertoires showed a weaker similar trend, while memory repertoires showed none. Compared with coincidental sharing between unrelated individuals, out-of-frame TCR alpha sequences shared between twins had an excess of sequences with low generation probability. Out-of-frame TCR alpha sharing in monozygotic twins was systematically underestimated by recombination models, whereas sharing between unrelated individuals was in agreement with the recombination models. A weaker excess of twin sharing was found in beta out-of-frame sequences because the signal-to-noise ratio was lowered by fewer shared sequences.

V lost 0 bases and J lost 4 bases; the stretch between them is 15 bases long. Including the terminal cysteine and phenylalanine, the CDR3 comprises 16 residues. The retained sequence is limited to the CDR3, 48 bases, with the frame set at the first base. The germline V gene (reference sequence) specifies DFQATT as CDR1 and SNEGSKA as CDR2. Every donor was a healthy Caucasian. Three pairs of female monozygotic twins, all aged roughly 18 to 30 years, made up the twin cohort. RNA for TCR libraries was isolated from peripheral blood mononuclear cells. Library creation used 5' RACE. The sequencer was an Illumina HiSeq 2000. A universal primer binding site was added through template switching, and the final cDNA carried a unique molecular identifier so that TCR cDNA molecules could be counted accurately. Specific primers in the conserved constant-segment region were used to synthesize first-strand cDNA for the TCR alpha and beta chains. Each cDNA library was double barcoded, with a SMART-Mk sample barcode plus Illumina barcodes, to control for contamination. TruSeq adapter sequences and Illumina sample barcodes were added in two successive PCR steps. The TCR alpha and beta cDNA libraries were sequenced on the Illumina HiSeq platform using custom primers. On the study's bioinformatics: Raw reads were processed with MiGEC to extract unique molecular identifiers, and MiXCR was used to determine CDR3 positions. Recombination models were inferred per individual with the repgenHMM and IGoR tools using an EM algorithm. The tcR package in R was used for shared clonotype analysis, with sharing normalized by the product of cloneset sizes. To study raw recombination free of thymic and clonal selection effects, out-of-frame nonproductive sequences were analyzed. TCRdb took the public reads, trimmed them with fastp at Q25, ran MiXCR for clone calling and kept in-frame beta chains. Under each unique CDR3 protein, matching rows form one entry showing the most common genes and DNA. These V and J calls derive from TCRdb rather than the authors' analysis. The sample contains some 630,000 distinct CDR3 sequences, around 7.4% of them found a single time. The ten largest clones represent 1.6% of the sample.

These sequences were also reported in another study, on yellow fever vaccine responses in identical twins. As the second paper documents: According to the authors, the vaccine-induced T cell response in identical twins seemed to be partly convergent and partly specific to each individual. Focusing on identical twins, the study followed the T cell clones that responded to the vaccine, and did so with precision.

The rearrangement joined TRBV20-1 to TRBJ2-2, and TRBD2 may be the D gene, going by 6 matching bases. The clonotype originates from a woman aged 18-29 years in good health. The sequenced sample was PBMCs. The CDR3 reads CSARDLLRGLTGELFF. The DNA sequence is given as TGCAGTGCTAGAGATCTCCTTCGGGGACTCACCGGGGAGCTGTTTTTT.